The clone carrying this T cell receptor (beta chain) came up a few times. The data stem from a study of identical twins. TCRdb redid the calling of the 5' RACE reads with MiXCR, one entry per CDR3 protein. Found here are a few hundred thousand distinct CDR3 sequences, 9.6% of them singletons; the top ten hold 2.5% to 3%. The same sample was also studied in work on yellow fever vaccine responses in identical twins.

The receptor was isolated from a woman younger than 35 in good health. Sample: PBMCs.

The CDR3: CASSPAVSGYEQYF. DNA of the CDR3: TGTGCCAGCTCACCGGCGGTGTCAGGCTACGAGCAGTACTTC. The chain is built from TRBV12-3 or TRBV12-4 and TRBJ2-7; D not resolved. The V and J ends lost 8 bases and 3 bases respectively, with 17 bases between them. This CDR3 is built from 14 residues.